One sample yielded the 29 T cell receptor beta chains listed below, sequenced in a study of metastatic and nonmetastatic thyroid tumors (dated by TCRdb to about 2020). No treatment had been received by any patient before thyroid surgery. Library prep was done by PCR. Sequencing instrument: Illumina HiSeq 4000. Using fastp at Q25 and MiXCR, TCRdb reprocessed the public reads and kept productive beta chains. The sample table shows roughly 59,000 clones, and 15% to 20% are seen once. The ten largest account for about 9.4% of the sample. Sequenced sample: blood. The receptors derive from a male donor with papillary thyroid cancer or a benign thyroid nodule (not recorded which). Some clones in this sample may be carry-over from other donors' samples.

The chain has TRBV30 and TRBJ2-7, with D possibly TRBD1 on 6 matching bases. CDR1 and CDR2 from the germline V gene are GTSNPN and SVGIG (reference sequence). The V end lost 6 bases, the J end lost 4 bases, and 19 bases lay between the germline ends. The CDR3 runs to 14 residues. Here the CDR3 reads CACNTGFYGYEQYF. DNA of the CDR3: TGTGCCTGTAATACAGGGTTCTACGGATACGAGCAGTACTTC.

This clone has just a few counts. A much bigger clone sits one base away, suggesting this may be a read error. The CDR3 is CSPRLLAADNEQFF. The CDR3 coding sequence is TGCAGCCCCCGGTTGCTAGCGGCGGACAATGAGCAGTTCTTC. The chain recombines TRBV29-1 with TRBJ2-1; 7 bases line up with TRBD2. Germline V lookup: CDR1 SQVTM, CDR2 ANQGSEA. This CDR3 region has 14 residues. V shed 8 bases, J shed 5 bases, and the junction held 12 bases outside the gene matches.

The sample holds many counts of this clone. This chain links TRBV3-1 with TRBJ2-4; D is ambiguous. From germline, CDR1 is LGHDT and CDR2 YNNKEL (reference sequence). This CDR3 spans 15 amino acids. Between the trimmed V and J ends, which lost 2 bases and 7 bases, there was a span of 15 bases. CDR3: CASSQPGSSLNIQYF. For the CDR3, the DNA is TGTGCCAGCAGCCAACCGGGCAGTAGCTTGAACATTCAGTACTTC.

This clone showed up many times. The chain is built from TRBV9 and TRBJ1-5; a possible D gene is TRBD1 (5 bases). V was cut by 3 bases and J by 4 bases, with 11 bases left in between. In germline, CDR1 is SGDLS, CDR2 YYNGEE. The CDR3 extends over 14 amino acids. CDR3 nucleotide sequence: TGTGCCAGCAGCGCCGGGACGAAGAATCAGCCCCAGCATTTT. Encoded protein: CASSAGTKNQPQHF.

This clone was counted at least ten times. The chain links TRBV20-1 to TRBJ2-2; TRBD2 aligns across 7 bases. The CDR3 length is 15 residues. The V gene end was trimmed by 1 base and the J gene end by 3 bases; junction bases not matched to a gene: 5. Germline CDR1 is DFQATT and CDR2 is SNEGSKA (reference sequence). The DNA for the CDR3 is TGCAGTGCTAGAGTAGCGGGCCCCGACACCGGGGAGCTGTTTTTT. Its translation: CSARVAGPDTGELFF.

This clone was observed a few times. Relative to the germline gene, one junction end is altered; a read error may explain this. This rearrangement joins TRBV2 to TRBJ1-2; D may be TRBD1 (5 bases). Germline V gene data show CDR1 as SNHLY and CDR2 as FYNNEI. This CDR3 comprises 15 residues. CDR3 sequence (DNA): TGTGACAGCAGGCAGGGTTCGCATGGTGACTATGGCTACACCTTC. Its translation: CDSRQGSHGDYGYTF.

To note about this clone: It may be a read error: a sequence one base away is much more abundant. This specimen includes other DNA sequences encoding the same CDR3. The gene calls are TRBV18 and TRBJ2-1; D is perhaps TRBD1 or TRBD2 (5 bases each). The germline gives CDR1 KGHSH, CDR2 LQKENI. The CDR3 has 14 residues. CDR3 DNA: TGTGCAAGCTCACCTGGGACCTCTGGCAATGAGCAGTTCTTC. Translated: CASSPGTSGNEQFF.

This clone has a count of ten or more. DNA for the CDR3: TGTGCCAGCAGTTCCACGGGCGGGGGCGAGCAGTACTTC. This translates into CASSSTGGGEQYF. This rearrangement joins TRBV12-3 or TRBV12-4 to TRBJ2-7, with TRBD2 identical over 7 bases. The junction had 6 bases not matched to a gene; V was cut back by 4 bases and J by 6 bases. The CDR3 is 13 amino acids.

This clone was detected many times. The chain recombines TRBV24-1 with TRBJ2-5; no clear D. Deletions cut 1 base from V and 4 bases from J, with 0 bases between. The CDR3 runs to 11 residues. The V gene's germline CDR1 is KGHDR and CDR2 SFDVKD. The CDR3 protein is CATSDLETQYF. The CDR3 DNA follows: TGTGCCACCAGTGATTTAGAGACCCAGTACTTC.

The sample holds a few counts of this clone. The junction departs from the called germline gene at one end, perhaps through a read error. The genes are TRBV5-4 and TRBJ2-3, with TRBD1 matching 7 bases. Germline CDR1 is SGHNT and CDR2 is YYREEE (reference sequence). The CDR3 loop spans 16 amino acids. This CDR3 reads CASSLVDRVGTYTQYF. The CDR3 DNA sequence: TGTGCCAGCAGCTTGGTTGACAGGGTAGGCACATATACGCAGTATTTT. Full variable domain (rest looked up from reference TRBV5-4 and TRBJ2-3): ETGVTQSPTHLIKTRGQQVTLRCSSQSGHNTVSWYQQALGQGPQFIFQYYREEENGRGNFPPRFSGLQFPNYSSELNVNALELDDSALYLCASSLVDRVGTYTQYFGPGTRLTVL.

This clone has a count of ten or more. The chain carries TRBV7-2 and TRBJ1-6, with D possibly TRBD1 on 6 matching bases. There are 16 residues in the CDR3. The ends were cut back, 0 bases at V and 10 bases at J, with 16 bases in the middle. Germline V gives CDR1 SGHTA, CDR2 FQGNSA. The CDR3 spells CASSLAPQGGGSPLHF. CDR3 DNA sequence: TGTGCCAGCAGCTTAGCGCCACAGGGCGGCGGATCACCCCTCCACTTT. Full variable domain (remainder filled in from reference TRBV7-2 and TRBJ1-6): GAGVSQSPSNKVTEKGKDVELRCDPISGHTALYWYRQSLGQGLEFLIYFQGNSAPDKSGLPSDRFSAERTGGSVSTLTIQRTQQEDSAVYLCASSLAPQGGGSPLHFGNGTRLTVT.

As regards this clone: A much larger clonotype is one base distant, so this may be a read error. This rearrangement joins TRBV20-1 to TRBJ2-5; tentative D call: TRBD2 (7 bases). Trimming took 1 base from V and 8 from J, leaving 17 bases between them. Per germline, CDR1 DFQATT and CDR2 SNEGSKA (reference sequence). The CDR3 extends over 14 amino acids. The CDR3 DNA sequence: TGCAGTGCTAGAGTGGGGGGGGGCACGGACACCCAGTACTTC. It yields the protein CSARVGGGTDTQYF.

This clone was observed at least ten times. The rearrangement joins TRBV5-1 to TRBJ2-2, with D hard to call. Between the trimmed V and J ends, which lost 2 bases and 7 bases, there was a span of 3 bases. Germline assignment: CDR1 SGHRS and CDR2 YFSETQ. The CDR3 is 11 residues long. CDR3 sequence reads: CASSLYGELFF. In DNA, the CDR3 is TGCGCCAGCAGCTTATACGGGGAGCTGTTTTTT.

Concerning this clone itself: A read error may account for a junction end that differs from germline. The chain couples TRBV20-1 to TRBJ1-1; 7 nucleotides match TRBD1. CDR1 is DFQATT and CDR2 is SNEGSKA in the germline V gene (reference sequence). The CDR3 runs 11 residues. Here the CDR3 DNA reads TGCAGTGCTACGACAGGGAGGGTAGCAGTCTTT. Translation: CSATTGRVAVF.

At least ten counts were recorded for this clone. The genes are TRBV12-3 or TRBV12-4 and TRBJ2-1; D ambiguous. The germline V and J ends were trimmed by 6 bases and 0 bases, with 21 bases remaining between them. CDR3 length: 18 residues. CDR3 residues: CASSPPGWLLPSYNEQFF. Written as DNA, the CDR3 is TGTGCCAGCAGCCCACCGGGCTGGCTACTCCCCTCCTACAATGAGCAGTTCTTC.

This clone was picked up a small number of times. The V call is TRBV5-6, the J call TRBJ1-4; 7 bases are shared with TRBD1. The CDR3 consists of 14 residues. With 2 bases clipped from V and 7 bases from J, the junction kept 5 bases outside the gene matches. Germline CDR1 SGHDT, CDR2 YYEEEE. The CDR3 DNA is TGTGCCAGCAGCTTTGGACAGGTTCCTGAAAAACTGTTTTTT. Translated: CASSFGQVPEKLFF.

This chain's CDR3 is CASSLWGDTSTDTQYF. CDR3 DNA: TGTGCCAGCAGCTTGTGGGGGGACACTAGCACAGATACGCAGTATTTT. The genes are TRBV5-6 and TRBJ2-3; perhaps D is TRBD1 or TRBD2 (6 bases each). Germline CDR1 SGHDT, CDR2 YYEEEE. The CDR3 spans 16 residues. With 1 base removed from V and 0 bases from J, the gap between germline ends came to 12 bases.

This sequence joins TRBV7-2 and TRBJ1-1, with a weak D call TRBD1 (6 bases). V was trimmed by 4 bases and J by 0 bases, leaving 15 bases between them. CDR1 SGHTA and CDR2 FQGNSA come from the germline V gene. The CDR3 is 16 residues long. The CDR3 DNA follows: TGTGCCAGCAGCTCAGCAAAGGGACAATTGAACACTGAAGCTTTCTTT. Its protein is CASSSAKGQLNTEAFF. The entire variable domain, with the rest obtained from reference TRBV7-2 and TRBJ1-1, is as follows: GAGVSQSPSNKVTEKGKDVELRCDPISGHTALYWYRQSLGQGLEFLIYFQGNSAPDKSGLPSDRFSAERTGGSVSTLTIQRTQQEDSAVYLCASSSAKGQLNTEAFFGQGTRLTVV.

This clone appeared a few times. The chain couples TRBV28 to TRBJ2-1, with D possibly TRBD2 on 6 matching bases. The germline gives CDR1 MDHEN, CDR2 SYDVKM. Trimming took off 1 base at V and 6 bases at J, with 13 bases between the two ends. The CDR3 runs 15 residues. Written as DNA, the CDR3 is TGTGCCAGCAGTTTATCTGGCGGGGACTCCAATGAGCAGTTCTTC. Residues: CASSLSGGDSNEQFF.

At least ten counts were recorded for this clone. The chain is built from TRBV3-1 and TRBJ1-3, with D hard to call. Germline CDR1 reads LGHDT; CDR2 reads YNNKEL (reference sequence). V lost 4 bases and J lost 0, with 7 bases in between. The CDR3 extends over 14 amino acids. CDR3 amino acids: CASSPSDSGNTIYF. The CDR3 region has the DNA TGTGCCAGCAGCCCGTCAGACTCTGGAAACACCATATATTTT.

The chain couples TRBV12-3 or TRBV12-4 to TRBJ2-2, with 7 nucleotides matching TRBD1. CDR3 size: 14 residues. Trimming took 7 bases from V and 7 from J; bases not matched to a gene: 9. As DNA, the CDR3 is TGTGCCAGCAACGCGGACAGGAGACTCGGGGAGCTGTTTTTT. Its translation is CASNADRRLGELFF.

This clone was recorded many times. This rearrangement joins TRBV29-1 to TRBJ1-1; D is unresolved. Per germline, CDR1 SQVTM and CDR2 ANQGSEA. V lost 6 bases and J 2 bases, leaving 13 bases between the germline ends. This CDR3 comprises 13 residues. CDR3 loop: CSVCRGGNTEAFF. Written as DNA, the CDR3 is TGCAGCGTCTGCCGAGGTGGAAACACTGAAGCTTTCTTT.

This clone was found many times. The chain carries TRBV19 and TRBJ1-6; 7 bases map to TRBD1. This CDR3 region has 16 residues. Losses at the gene ends were 5 bases for V and 0 bases for J; bases not matched to a gene: 4. CDR1 is LNHDA, CDR2 SQIVND, per germline (reference sequence). CDR3 coding DNA: TGTGCCAGTAGTGGGACAGTTAGCTCCTATAATTCACCCCTCCACTTT. It is translated as CASSGTVSSYNSPLHF.

This clone was picked up many times. The chain couples TRBV9 to TRBJ1-1, with TRBD1 matching over 7 bases. The V gene's germline CDR1 is SGDLS and CDR2 YYNGEE. This CDR3 is 16 amino acids long. V lost 5 bases and J lost 0; bases outside the gene matches: 10. The DNA for the CDR3 is TGTGCCAGCAGTGAGCCCCTACAGGGGATGAACACTGAAGCTTTCTTT. It encodes CASSEPLQGMNTEAFF.

This clone was counted at least ten times. The chain is built from TRBV7-8 and TRBJ2-7, with D perhaps matching TRBD2 (5 bases). Germline V gives CDR1 SGHVS, CDR2 FQNEAQ. Trimming removed 2 bases at V and 6 bases at J, with 17 bases between. The CDR3 loop spans 15 amino acids. CDR3 DNA sequence: TGTGCCAGCAGCTTATTCGCATCGATGGGGAGCGAGCAGTACGTC. Translated: CASSLFASMGSEQYV.

This clone was detected ten times or more. This sequence joins TRBV2 and TRBJ2-7, with a possible D match to TRBD1 (5 bases). Germline lookup yields CDR1 SNHLY and CDR2 FYNNEI. The CDR3 has 13 residues. The V and J ends lost 3 bases and 2 bases respectively, with 8 bases between them. CDR3: CASSDRVAYEQYF. The CDR3 DNA is TGTGCCAGCAGTGACAGGGTTGCCTACGAGCAGTACTTC.

The table lists this clone with many counts. The V gene is TRBV20-1, the J gene TRBJ1-3, with D maybe TRBD1 (6 bases). This CDR3 comprises 10 residues. Germline V CDR1 and CDR2: DFQATT, SNEGSKA (reference sequence). The germline V and J ends were trimmed by 2 bases and 12 bases, with 8 bases remaining between them. The CDR3 nucleotides read TGCAGTGCTAGAATGGACAGCATATATTTT. Translated: CSARMDSIYF.

This clone was seen ten or more times. The rearrangement uses TRBV18 and TRBJ1-3, with TRBD1 matching 7 bases. CDR1 KGHSH and CDR2 LQKENI come from the germline V gene. The CDR3 totals 14 residues. V gave up 6 bases and J gave up 2 bases; unmatched junction bases: 4. CDR3 loop: CASSRDSTGNTIYF. DNA for the CDR3: TGTGCCAGCTCGCGGGACAGCACTGGAAACACCATATATTTT.

This clone was picked up a small number of times. V usage is TRBV14 and J usage is TRBJ2-2; D possibly corresponds to TRBD1 (6 bases). This CDR3 contains 17 residues. The germline V gene encodes CDR1 SGHDN and CDR2 FVKESK. Trimming pared 0 bases from V and 2 bases from J, leaving 13 bases between. The CDR3 DNA reads TGTGCCAGCAGCCAAGAGAAATGGACAGTAAACACCGGGGAGCTGTTTTTT. Protein: CASSQEKWTVNTGELFF.